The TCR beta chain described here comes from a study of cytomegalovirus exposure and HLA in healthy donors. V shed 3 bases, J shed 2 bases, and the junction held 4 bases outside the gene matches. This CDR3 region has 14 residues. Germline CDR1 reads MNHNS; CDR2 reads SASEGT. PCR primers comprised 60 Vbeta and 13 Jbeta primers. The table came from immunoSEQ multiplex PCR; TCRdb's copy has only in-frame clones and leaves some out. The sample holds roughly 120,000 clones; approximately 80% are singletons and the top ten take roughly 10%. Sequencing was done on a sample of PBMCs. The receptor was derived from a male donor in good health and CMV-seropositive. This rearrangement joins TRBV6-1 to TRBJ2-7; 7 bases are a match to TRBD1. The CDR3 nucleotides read TGTGCCAGCAGTGACCGGGACAGAGCCTACGAGCAGTACTTC. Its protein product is CASSDRDRAYEQYF.